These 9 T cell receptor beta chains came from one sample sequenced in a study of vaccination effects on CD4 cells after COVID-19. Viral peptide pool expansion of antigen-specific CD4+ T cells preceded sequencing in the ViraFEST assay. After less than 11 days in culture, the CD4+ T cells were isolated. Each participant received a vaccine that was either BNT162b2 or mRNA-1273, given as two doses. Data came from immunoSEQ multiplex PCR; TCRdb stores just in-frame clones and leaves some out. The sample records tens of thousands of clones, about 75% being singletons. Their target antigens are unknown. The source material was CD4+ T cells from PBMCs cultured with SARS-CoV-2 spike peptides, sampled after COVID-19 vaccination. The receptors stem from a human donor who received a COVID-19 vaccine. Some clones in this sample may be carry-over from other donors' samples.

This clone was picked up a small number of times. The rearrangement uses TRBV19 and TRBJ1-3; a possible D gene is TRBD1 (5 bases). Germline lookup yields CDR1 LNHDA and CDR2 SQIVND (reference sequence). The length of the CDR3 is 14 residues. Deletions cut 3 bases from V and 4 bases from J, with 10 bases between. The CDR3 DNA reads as TGTGCCAGTAGTATCCGGGACGTAGGAAACACCATATATTTT. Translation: CASSIRDVGNTIYF.

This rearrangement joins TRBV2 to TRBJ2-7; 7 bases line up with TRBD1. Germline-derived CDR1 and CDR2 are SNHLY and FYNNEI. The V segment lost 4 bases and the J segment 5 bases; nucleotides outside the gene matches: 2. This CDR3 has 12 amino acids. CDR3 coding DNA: TGTGCCAGCAGTGTGACAGGGAACGAGCAGTACGTC. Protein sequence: CASSVTGNEQYV.

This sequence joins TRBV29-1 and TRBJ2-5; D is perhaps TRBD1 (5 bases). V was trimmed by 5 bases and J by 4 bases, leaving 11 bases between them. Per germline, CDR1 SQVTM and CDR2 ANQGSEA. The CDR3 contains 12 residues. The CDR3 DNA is TGCAGCGTTTCAGGGCCCGGAGAGACCCAGTACTTC. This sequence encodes CSVSGPGETQYF.

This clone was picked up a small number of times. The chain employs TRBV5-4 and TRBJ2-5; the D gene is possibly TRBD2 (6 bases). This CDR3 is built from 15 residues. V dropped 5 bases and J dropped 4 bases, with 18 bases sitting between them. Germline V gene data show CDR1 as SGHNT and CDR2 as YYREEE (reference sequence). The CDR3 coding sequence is TGTGCCAGCAGGGATAAATCGGGGGTCTTAGAGACCCAGTACTTC. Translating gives CASRDKSGVLETQYF.

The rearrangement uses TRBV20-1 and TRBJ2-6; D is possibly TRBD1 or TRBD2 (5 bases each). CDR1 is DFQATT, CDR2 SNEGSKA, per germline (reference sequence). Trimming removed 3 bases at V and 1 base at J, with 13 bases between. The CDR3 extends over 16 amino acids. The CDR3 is CSASRGPISGANVLTF. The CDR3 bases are TGCAGTGCTAGTAGGGGACCGATTTCTGGGGCCAACGTCCTGACTTTC.

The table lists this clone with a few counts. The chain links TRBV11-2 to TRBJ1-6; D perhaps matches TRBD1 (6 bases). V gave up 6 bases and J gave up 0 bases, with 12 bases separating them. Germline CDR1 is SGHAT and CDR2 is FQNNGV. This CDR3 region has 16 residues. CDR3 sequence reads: CASSYRAGSYNSPLHF. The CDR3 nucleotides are TGTGCCAGCAGTTACAGGGCTGGCTCCTATAATTCACCCCTCCACTTT.

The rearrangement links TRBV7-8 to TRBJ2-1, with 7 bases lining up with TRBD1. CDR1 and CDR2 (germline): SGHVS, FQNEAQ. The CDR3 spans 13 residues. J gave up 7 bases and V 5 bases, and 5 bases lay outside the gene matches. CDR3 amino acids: CASSPRQGNEQFF. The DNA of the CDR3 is TGTGCCAGCAGCCCTCGACAGGGAAATGAGCAGTTCTTC.

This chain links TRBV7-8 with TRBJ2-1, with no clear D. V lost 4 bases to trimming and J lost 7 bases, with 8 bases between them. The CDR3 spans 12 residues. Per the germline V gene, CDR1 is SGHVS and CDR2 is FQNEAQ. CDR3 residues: CASSSLPNEQFF. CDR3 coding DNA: TGTGCCAGCAGCTCCCTGCCGAATGAGCAGTTCTTC. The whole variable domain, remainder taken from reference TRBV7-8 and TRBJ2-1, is GAGVSQSPRYKVAKRGQDVALRCDPISGHVSLFWYQQALGQGPEFLTYFQNEAQLDKSGLPSDRFFAERPEGSVSTLKIQRTQQEDSAVYLCASSSLPNEQFFGPGTRLTVL.

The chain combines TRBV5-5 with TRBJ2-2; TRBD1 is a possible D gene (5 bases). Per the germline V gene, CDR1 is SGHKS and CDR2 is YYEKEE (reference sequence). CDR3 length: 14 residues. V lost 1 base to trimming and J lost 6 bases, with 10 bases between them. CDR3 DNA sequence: TGTGCCAGCAGCTTGTCAGGGTACGCCGGGGAGCTGTTTTTT. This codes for CASSLSGYAGELFF.